The T cell receptor (beta chain) under discussion was sequenced for a study of blood T cell repertoires in COVID-19. Study as a whole: Collection of acute and convalescent COVID-19 samples took place in the United States, Italy and Spain. From T cells, B-cell-depleted T cells, or PBMCs came the material, which was cDNA or gDNA.

V was pared by 4 bases and J by 9 bases, with 14 bases of the junction left unmatched. Germline CDR1 is SGHTA and CDR2 is FQGNSA. This CDR3 has 18 residues. In the authors' workflow: Counts of nucleated cells, estimated from reference gene primer amplification, were obtained. Sequencing used immunoSEQ multiplex PCR; TCRdb keeps in-frame clones, though not all of them. Clonal size and the V and J genes are those of that table, whereas D and trimming came from the DNA. The sample lists roughly 350,000 clones; approximately 90% were seen once. This clone showed up just a few times. The chain combines TRBV7-2 with TRBJ2-1, with 14 bases matching TRBD2. The TCR was taken from a woman aged 18-29 years who had recovered from COVID-19. Sequencing was performed on peripheral blood. The CDR3: CASSSGGTSGSTVREQFF. The CDR3 region has the DNA TGTGCCAGCAGCTCGGGAGGGACTAGCGGGAGTACAGTCCGTGAGCAGTTCTTC.